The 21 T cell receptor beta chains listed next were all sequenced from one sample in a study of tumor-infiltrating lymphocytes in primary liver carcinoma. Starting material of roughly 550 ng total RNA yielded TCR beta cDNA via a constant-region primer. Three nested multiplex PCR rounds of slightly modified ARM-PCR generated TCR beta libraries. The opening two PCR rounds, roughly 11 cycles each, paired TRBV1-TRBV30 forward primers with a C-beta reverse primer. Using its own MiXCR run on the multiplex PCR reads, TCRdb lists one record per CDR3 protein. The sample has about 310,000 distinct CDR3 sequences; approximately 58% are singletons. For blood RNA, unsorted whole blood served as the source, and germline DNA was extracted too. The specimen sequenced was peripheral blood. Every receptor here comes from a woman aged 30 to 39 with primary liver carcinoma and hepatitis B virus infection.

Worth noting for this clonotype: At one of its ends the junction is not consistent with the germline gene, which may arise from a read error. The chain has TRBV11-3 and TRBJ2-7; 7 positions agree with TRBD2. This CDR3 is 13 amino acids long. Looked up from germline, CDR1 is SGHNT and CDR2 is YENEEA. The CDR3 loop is CASSPPGGEERYF. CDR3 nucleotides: TGTGCCAGCAGCCCGCCGGGGGGAGAGGAGCGGTACTTC.

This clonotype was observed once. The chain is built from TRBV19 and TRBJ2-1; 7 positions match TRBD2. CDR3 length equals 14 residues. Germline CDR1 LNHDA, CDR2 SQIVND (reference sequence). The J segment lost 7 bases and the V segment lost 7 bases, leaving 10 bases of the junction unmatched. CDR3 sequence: CASKISGRGNEQFF. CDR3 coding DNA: TGTGCCAGTAAGATAAGCGGGCGGGGGAATGAGCAGTTCTTC.

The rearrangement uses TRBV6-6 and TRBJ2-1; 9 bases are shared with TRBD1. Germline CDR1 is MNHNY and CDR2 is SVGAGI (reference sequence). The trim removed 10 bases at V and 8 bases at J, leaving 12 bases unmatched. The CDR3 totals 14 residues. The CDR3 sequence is CANRGQGVKHEQFF. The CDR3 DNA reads TGTGCCAACAGGGGACAGGGTGTCAAGCATGAGCAGTTCTTC.

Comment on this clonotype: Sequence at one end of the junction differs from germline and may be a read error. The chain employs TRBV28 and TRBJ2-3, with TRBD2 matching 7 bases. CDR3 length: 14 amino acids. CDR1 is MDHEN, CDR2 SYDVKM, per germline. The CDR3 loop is CASRRGVMTDMQYF. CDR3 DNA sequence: TGTGCCTCCCGCCGGGGGGTCATGACAGATATGCAGTATTTT.

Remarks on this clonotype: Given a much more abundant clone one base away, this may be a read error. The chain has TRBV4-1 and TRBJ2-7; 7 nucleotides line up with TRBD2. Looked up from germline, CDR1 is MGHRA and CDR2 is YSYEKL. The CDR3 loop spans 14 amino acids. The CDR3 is CASNQVAGVYEQYF. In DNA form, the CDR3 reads TGCGCCAGCAACCAAGTCGCGGGAGTGTACGAGCAGTACTTC.

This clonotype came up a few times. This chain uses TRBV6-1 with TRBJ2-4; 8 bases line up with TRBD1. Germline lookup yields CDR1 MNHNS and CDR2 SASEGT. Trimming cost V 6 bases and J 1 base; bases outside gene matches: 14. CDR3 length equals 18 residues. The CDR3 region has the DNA TGTGCCAGCAGAGCGGACAGGGCTTCGGGTTCGGCCAAAAACATTCAGTACTTC. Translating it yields CASRADRASGSAKNIQYF.

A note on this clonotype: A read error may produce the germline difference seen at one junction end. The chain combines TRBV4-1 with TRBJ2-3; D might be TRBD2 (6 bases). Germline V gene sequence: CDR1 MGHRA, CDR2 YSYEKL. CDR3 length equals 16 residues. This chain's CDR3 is CASSSPGRTKADTRYF. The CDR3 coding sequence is TGCGCCAGCAGCTCCCCCGGTCGGACTAAAGCAGATACGCGGTATTTT.

The CDR3: CASSPLANNDEQFF. CDR3 coding DNA: TGTGCCAGCAGTCCGCTAGCGAACAACGATGAGCAGTTCTTC. The chain uses TRBV6-4 and TRBJ2-1; perhaps TRBD2 as D (6 bases). The CDR3 is 14 residues long. The V gene lost 5 bases and the J gene lost 8 bases, with 16 bases spanning the gap. Germline CDR1 MRHNA, CDR2 SNTAGT.

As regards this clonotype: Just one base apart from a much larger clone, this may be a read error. Written as DNA, the CDR3 is TGTGTCAGCAGTTACTCGAGGCAGACAGATACGCAGTATTTT. Translation: CVSSYSRQTDTQYF. The J gene is TRBJ2-3, the V gene TRBV6-6, with unresolved D. In germline, CDR1 is MNHNY, CDR2 SVGAGI (reference sequence). This CDR3 spans 14 amino acids.

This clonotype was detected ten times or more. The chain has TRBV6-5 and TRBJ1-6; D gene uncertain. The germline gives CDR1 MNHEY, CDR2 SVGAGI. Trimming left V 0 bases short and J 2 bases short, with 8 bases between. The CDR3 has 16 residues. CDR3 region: CASSYSDSAYNSPLHF. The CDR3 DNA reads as TGTGCCAGCAGTTACTCGGACTCAGCCTATAATTCACCCCTCCACTTT.

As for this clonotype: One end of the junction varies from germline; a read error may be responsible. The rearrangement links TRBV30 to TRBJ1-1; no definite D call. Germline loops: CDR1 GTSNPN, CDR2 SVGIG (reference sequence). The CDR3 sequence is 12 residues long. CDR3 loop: CTWSIRSSEAFF. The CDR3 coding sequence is TGTACCTGGAGTATCAGGTCCTCTGAAGCTTTCTTT. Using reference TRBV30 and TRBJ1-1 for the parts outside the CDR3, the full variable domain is SQTIHQWPATLVQPVGSPLSLECTVEGTSNPNLYWYRQAAGRGLQLLFYSVGIGQISSEVPQNLSASRPQDRQFILSSKKLLLSDSGFYLCTWSIRSSEAFFGQGTRLTVV.

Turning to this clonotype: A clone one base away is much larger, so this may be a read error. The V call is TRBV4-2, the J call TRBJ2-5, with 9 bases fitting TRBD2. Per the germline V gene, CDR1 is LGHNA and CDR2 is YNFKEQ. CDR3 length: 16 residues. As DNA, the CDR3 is TGTGCCAGCGGCCAAGTGTCTAGCGGGACTGGGGAGACCCAGTACTTC. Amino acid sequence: CASGQVSSGTGETQYF.

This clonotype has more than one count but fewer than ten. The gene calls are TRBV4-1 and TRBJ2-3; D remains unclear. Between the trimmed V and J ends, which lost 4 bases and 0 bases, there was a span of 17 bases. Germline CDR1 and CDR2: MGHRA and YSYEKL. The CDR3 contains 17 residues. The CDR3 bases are TGCGCCAGCAGCCCTACCCCTCGGCTGCATAGCACAGATACGCAGTATTTT. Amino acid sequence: CASSPTPRLHSTDTQYF.

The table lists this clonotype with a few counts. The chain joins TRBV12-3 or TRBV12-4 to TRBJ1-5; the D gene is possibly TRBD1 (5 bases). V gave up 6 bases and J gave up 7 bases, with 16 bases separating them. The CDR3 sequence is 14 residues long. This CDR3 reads CASRTTDVGQPQHF. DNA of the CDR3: TGTGCCAGCAGGACGACAGATGTGGGACAGCCCCAGCATTTT.

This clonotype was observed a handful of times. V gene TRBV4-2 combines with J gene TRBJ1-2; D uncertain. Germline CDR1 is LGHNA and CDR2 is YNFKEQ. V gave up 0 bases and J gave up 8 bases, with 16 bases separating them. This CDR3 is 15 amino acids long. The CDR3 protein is CASSQDGPSAVGYTF. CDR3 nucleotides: TGTGCCAGCAGCCAAGATGGACCTTCAGCGGTGGGCTACACCTTC.

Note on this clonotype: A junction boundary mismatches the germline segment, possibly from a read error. In DNA, the CDR3 is TGTGCCAGCAGCTTAGAATCCACAGGGAGAAGCTACGAGCAATACTTC. Translation gives CASSLESTGRSYEQYF. The chain combines TRBV11-2 with TRBJ2-7; the D gene is possibly TRBD1 (6 bases). CDR3 length: 16 amino acids. Germline assignment: CDR1 SGHAT and CDR2 FQNNGV. Combining the CDR3 with reference TRBV11-2 and TRBJ2-7 gives the whole variable domain EAGVAQSPRYKIIEKRQSVAFWCNPISGHATLYWYQQILGQGPKLLIQFQNNGVVDDSQLPKDRFSAERLKGVDSTLKIQPAKLEDSAVYLCASSLESTGRSYEQYFGPGTRLTVT.

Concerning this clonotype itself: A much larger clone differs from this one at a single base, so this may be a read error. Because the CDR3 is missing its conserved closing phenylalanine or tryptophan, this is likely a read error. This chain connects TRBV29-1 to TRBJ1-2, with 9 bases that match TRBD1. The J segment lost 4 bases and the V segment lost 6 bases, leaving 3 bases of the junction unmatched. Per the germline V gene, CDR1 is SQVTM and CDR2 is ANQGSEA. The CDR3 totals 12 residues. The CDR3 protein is CSVDRGAYGYTV. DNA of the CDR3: TGCAGCGTGGACAGGGGAGCCTATGGCTACACCGTC.

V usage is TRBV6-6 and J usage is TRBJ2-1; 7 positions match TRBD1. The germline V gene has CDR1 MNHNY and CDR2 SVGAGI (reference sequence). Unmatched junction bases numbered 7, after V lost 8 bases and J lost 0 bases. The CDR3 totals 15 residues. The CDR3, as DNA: TGTGCCAGCCATGGGGGACAGAGCTCCTACAATGAGCAGTTCTTC. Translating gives CASHGGQSSYNEQFF.

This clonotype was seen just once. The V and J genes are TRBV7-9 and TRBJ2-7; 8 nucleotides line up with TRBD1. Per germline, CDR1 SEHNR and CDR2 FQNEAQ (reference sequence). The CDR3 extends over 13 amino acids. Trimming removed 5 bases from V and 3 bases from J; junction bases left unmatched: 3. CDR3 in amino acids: CASSDGQGYEQYF. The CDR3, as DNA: TGTGCCAGCAGCGATGGACAGGGCTACGAGCAGTACTTC.

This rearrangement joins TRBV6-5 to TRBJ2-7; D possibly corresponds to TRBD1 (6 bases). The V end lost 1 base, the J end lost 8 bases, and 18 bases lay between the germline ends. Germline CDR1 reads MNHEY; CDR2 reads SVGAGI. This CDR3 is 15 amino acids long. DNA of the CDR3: TGTGCCAGCAGTTACTGGAGACAGGCCTTGTACAAGCAGTACTTC. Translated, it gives CASSYWRQALYKQYF.

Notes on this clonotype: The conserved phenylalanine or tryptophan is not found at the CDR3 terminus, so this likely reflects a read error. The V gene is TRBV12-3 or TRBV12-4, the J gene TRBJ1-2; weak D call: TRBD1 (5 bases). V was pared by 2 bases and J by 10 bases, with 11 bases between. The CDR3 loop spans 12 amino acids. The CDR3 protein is CASSLRGRDYTL. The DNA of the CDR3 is TGTGCCAGCAGTTTAAGGGGAAGGGACTACACCCTC.